This entry lists 22 T cell receptor beta chains sequenced from one sample in a study of Ad26.COV2.S vaccination and SARS-CoV-2 variants. Clones were sequenced by immunoSEQ multiplex PCR, and TCRdb holds only the in-frame ones, with some missing. The sample lists 400,000 to 500,000 clones, about 88% occurring once. Stated treatment: 15 to 20 received Ad26.COV2.S at low or high dose, single or two shots; about five received placebo; per-sample allocation not given. Sampling took place 63 days after the first vaccine or placebo injection. The starting material was peripheral blood, obtained in a trial of Ad26.COV2.S vaccine versus placebo. The receptor set was obtained from a person between 18 and 65 years old who received the Ad26.COV2.S COVID-19 vaccine or a placebo.

J is TRBJ2-6 and V is TRBV5-4, with D unclear. CDR3 length: 14 residues. Germline CDR1 reads SGHNT; CDR2 reads YYREEE (reference sequence). Trimming took off 0 bases at V and 2 bases at J, with 3 bases between the two ends. CDR3 protein: CASSLETGANVLTF. The CDR3 coding sequence is TGTGCCAGCAGCTTGGAGACTGGGGCCAACGTCCTGACTTTC.

The chain employs TRBV13 and TRBJ1-4; 7 bases line up with TRBD1. The germline gives CDR1 PRHDT, CDR2 FYEKMQ (reference sequence). The V and J ends lost 5 bases and 7 bases, in that order; junction bases with no gene match: 7. The CDR3 runs to 14 residues. The chain's CDR3 is CASSGRGAGEKLFF. In DNA, the CDR3 is TGTGCCAGCAGCGGCAGGGGGGCTGGTGAAAAACTGTTTTTT.

The chain recombines TRBV19 with TRBJ1-2; TRBD1 matches at 9 bases. V dropped 9 bases and J dropped 4; count of bases not matched to a gene: 6. This CDR3 has 13 amino acids. CDR1 LNHDA and CDR2 SQIVND come from the germline V gene (reference sequence). The CDR3 spells CASRDRATYGYTF. The CDR3, as DNA: TGTGCCAGCCGGGACAGGGCGACCTATGGCTACACCTTC.

V gene TRBV14 combines with J gene TRBJ2-1; D gene ambiguous. The germline gives CDR1 SGHDN, CDR2 FVKESK. The CDR3 consists of 16 residues. Between the trimmed V and J ends, which lost 1 base and 5 bases, there was a span of 15 bases. CDR3 DNA: TGTGCCAGCAGCCAAGGGTCTCGGCTAGATGACAATGAGCAGTTCTTC. As protein: CASSQGSRLDDNEQFF.

The rearrangement joins TRBV5-1 to TRBJ2-3; D unclear. Germline-derived CDR1 and CDR2 are SGHRS and YFSETQ. Trimming took 0 bases from V and 4 from J, leaving 9 bases between them. The CDR3 runs 14 residues. The CDR3 loop reads CASSLVPPSDTQYF. The CDR3 coding sequence is TGCGCCAGCAGCTTGGTTCCCCCCTCAGATACGCAGTATTTT.

V is TRBV29-1 and J is TRBJ2-1; 10 bases are shared with TRBD2. Germline-derived CDR1 and CDR2 are SQVTM and ANQGSEA. V gave up 1 base and J gave up 6 bases; unmatched junction bases: 12. The length of the CDR3 is 17 residues. Here the CDR3 reads CSVEAGSSGGATNEQFF. CDR3 nucleotides: TGCAGCGTTGAAGCGGGGTCTAGCGGGGGCGCTACCAATGAGCAGTTCTTC.

The CDR3 region is CASSGDVWAQYF. CDR3 coding DNA: TGTGCCAGTAGCGGGGACGTCTGGGCCCAGTACTTC. This chain connects TRBV19 to TRBJ2-5; D assignment may be TRBD1 or TRBD2 (5 bases each). This CDR3 contains 12 residues. CDR1 LNHDA and CDR2 SQIVND come from the germline V gene (reference sequence). Trimming pared 6 bases from V and 9 bases from J, leaving 14 bases between.

The chain employs TRBV12-3 or TRBV12-4 and TRBJ1-4; D unclear. V was pared by 5 bases and J by 10 bases, with 14 bases between. The CDR3 covers 13 residues. CDR3 loop: CASSRPQAGKLFF. In nucleotides, the CDR3 is TGTGCCAGCAGTCGCCCTCAGGCGGGAAAACTGTTTTTT.

The sample holds a few counts of this clone. V usage is TRBV6-5 and J usage is TRBJ2-7; maybe TRBD1 (6 bases). Germline values: CDR1 MNHEY, CDR2 SVGAGI. This CDR3 is built from 14 residues. Trimming cost V 5 bases and J 1 base, with 12 bases left between them. The CDR3 region is CASSRRQVSYEQYF. As DNA, the CDR3 is TGTGCCAGCAGTCGCCGACAGGTGTCCTACGAGCAGTACTTC.

V gene TRBV5-5 combines with J gene TRBJ1-5; TRBD1 aligns across 11 bases. Germline CDR1 and CDR2: SGHKS and YYEKEE (reference sequence). With V trimmed by 4 bases and J by 6 bases, 3 bases remained unmatched. CDR3 size: 14 residues. Here the CDR3 reads CASSLDRGPQPQHF. In nucleotides, the CDR3 is TGTGCCAGCAGCCTGGACAGGGGGCCTCAGCCCCAGCATTTT.

This clone was seen a handful of times. This chain connects TRBV20-1 to TRBJ1-5; D possibly corresponds to TRBD1 (6 bases). The V gene lost 3 bases and the J gene lost 5 bases, with 23 bases spanning the gap. This CDR3 is 17 amino acids long. In germline, CDR1 is DFQATT, CDR2 SNEGSKA (reference sequence). The CDR3 DNA reads TGCAGTGCTAGTAGGGTGCGGGGACACCAAGACCATCAGCCCCAGCATTTT. It translates to CSASRVRGHQDHQPQHF.

V is TRBV12-3 or TRBV12-4 and J is TRBJ1-1; D gene ambiguous. V lost 1 base to trimming and J lost 6 bases, with 6 bases between them. The CDR3 runs 12 residues. CDR3 loop: CASSLVLAEAFF. CDR3 in DNA: TGTGCCAGCAGTTTAGTACTGGCTGAAGCTTTCTTT.

CDR3 protein: CASSPGATSRNEQFF. CDR3 sequence (DNA): TGTGCCAGCTCACCGGGCGCGACTAGCCGCAATGAGCAGTTCTTC. This chain uses TRBV18 with TRBJ2-1; 7 nucleotides match TRBD2. The CDR3 is 15 residues long. CDR1 KGHSH and CDR2 LQKENI come from the germline V gene. V was pared by 3 bases and J by 6 bases, with 8 bases of the junction left unmatched.

As DNA, the CDR3 is TGTGCCAGCAGCTCCGTGGGGCAGCACACCTTC. It codes for CASSSVGQHTF. The rearrangement links TRBV5-6 to TRBJ1-2, with a tentative D call TRBD1 (5 bases). CDR1 SGHDT and CDR2 YYEEEE come from the germline V gene. V dropped 3 bases and J dropped 12 bases, with 12 bases sitting between them. This CDR3 is built from 11 residues.

This clone was counted once. CDR3 DNA: TGTGCCAGCAGCTCGCCGGGACCTTCGAACGGGGAGCTGTTTTTT. This encodes CASSSPGPSNGELFF. The chain uses TRBV7-3 and TRBJ2-2; D might be TRBD1 or TRBD2, each matching 5 bases. Germline V gene data show CDR1 as SGHTA and CDR2 as FQGTGA. The CDR3 totals 15 residues. V lost 4 bases, J lost 7 bases, and 16 bases lay in between.

The V call is TRBV5-4, the J call TRBJ2-1; no clear D. Trimming pared 0 bases from V and 8 bases from J, leaving 9 bases between. Germline CDR1 SGHNT, CDR2 YYREEE (reference sequence). The CDR3 loop spans 13 amino acids. Here the CDR3 DNA reads TGTGCCAGCAGCTTGGAAAGGGTTGATGAGCAGTTCTTC. Amino acids: CASSLERVDEQFF.

The chain uses TRBV7-8 and TRBJ1-4; D is undetermined. V lost 4 bases to trimming and J lost 7 bases, with 19 bases between them. This CDR3 is 16 amino acids long. Germline loops: CDR1 SGHVS, CDR2 FQNEAQ. In nucleotides, the CDR3 is TGTGCCAGCAGCTCCGAGCTGGCGGACTTTGGTGAAAAACTGTTTTTT. Translation gives CASSSELADFGEKLFF.

V usage is TRBV7-6 and J usage is TRBJ2-3; the D is unclear. V lost 5 bases and J lost 0, with 15 bases in between. Looked up from germline, CDR1 is SGHVS and CDR2 is FNYEAQ. This CDR3 region has 16 residues. Written as DNA, the CDR3 is TGTGCCAGCAGCGCCCCAGGAGCCTCTAGCACAGATACGCAGTATTTT. Amino acids: CASSAPGASSTDTQYF.

This sequence joins TRBV6-2 or TRBV6-3 and TRBJ1-4; 8 nucleotides line up with TRBD1. CDR3 size: 17 residues. V gave up 5 bases and J gave up 6 bases; unmatched junction bases: 14. Germline V CDR1 and CDR2: MNHEY, SVGEGT. CDR3: CASSDLLGSDRDEKLFF. The CDR3 DNA is TGTGCCAGCAGTGACCTATTGGGCTCGGACAGGGATGAAAAACTGTTTTTT.

This rearrangement joins TRBV10-3 to TRBJ2-1, with 8 positions matching TRBD2. The junction had 10 bases not matched to a gene; V was cut back by 1 base and J by 8 bases. CDR1 is ENHRY, CDR2 SYGVKD, per germline. The CDR3 totals 16 residues. The CDR3 protein is CAISEWGSGAAYEQFF. In nucleotides, the CDR3 is TGTGCCATCAGTGAGTGGGGTAGCGGGGCGGCCTATGAGCAGTTCTTC.

The V call is TRBV21-1, the J call TRBJ2-7; TRBD1, the table's D call, was not compared with the DNA. TRBV21-1 is described as a pseudogene. CDR3 length: 16 residues. The CDR3 sequence is CASSKANRASHYEQYV. CDR3 DNA: TGTGCCAGCAGCAAAGCGAACAGGGCATCCCACTACGAGCAGTACGTC.

The V and J genes are TRBV10-3 and TRBJ2-3; 8 positions match TRBD2. CDR3 length: 15 amino acids. CDR1 and CDR2 from the germline V gene are ENHRY and SYGVKD. Trimming took 3 bases from V and 4 from J; bases not matched to a gene: 6. The CDR3 DNA sequence: TGTGCCATCAGTGAAAGCGGGAGAGGACCAGATACGCAGTATTTT. Amino acid sequence: CAISESGRGPDTQYF.